These 23 T cell receptor beta chains were sequenced from one sample in a study of post-analysis software for immune sequencing data. Study-level points and caveats: With TRBV5-6, TRBV5-1 and TRBV20-1 included, 5 or 6 TRBV segments were more frequent in patients than in controls.

TCR beta libraries were prepared from cDNA with unique molecular identifiers. TCRdb reanalysed the PCR reads using MiXCR and keeps one entry per CDR3 protein. The sample has almost 700,000 distinct CDR3 sequences; roughly three fifths are singletons. Antigens for these TCRs are unknown. Sequencing input: blood. These TCRs come from a girl aged 2 to 10 with multiple sclerosis.

This chain connects TRBV4-1 to TRBJ1-1; D is unclear. V lost 0 bases, J lost 4 bases, and 12 bases lay in between. The CDR3 runs 15 residues. Germline loops: CDR1 MGHRA, CDR2 YSYEKL. This chain's CDR3 is CASSQEGGSPTEAFF. As DNA, the CDR3 is TGCGCCAGCAGCCAAGAAGGCGGCAGCCCCACTGAAGCTTTCTTT.

In DNA, the CDR3 is TGTGCCAGCAGTTTAGACAAGACTTTCTTT. Its protein product is CASSLDKTFF. The V gene is TRBV12-3 or TRBV12-4, the J gene TRBJ1-1, with no clear D. Trimming shortened V by 1 base and J by 12 bases, and 6 bases separated the two germline ends. The CDR3 is 10 residues long.

This clonotype was seen a few times. J is TRBJ1-2 and V is TRBV20-1, with 7 bases fitting TRBD1. Germline CDR1 is DFQATT and CDR2 is SNEGSKA (reference sequence). With V trimmed by 5 bases and J by 7 bases, 10 bases remained unmatched. The CDR3 extends over 13 amino acids. The CDR3 DNA reads TGCAGTGCTCCACCGGGCAGGGGGGGTGGCTACACCTTC. This gives the protein CSAPPGRGGGYTF.

This clonotype was observed a few times. The chain is built from TRBV4-1 and TRBJ1-1; no definite D call. CDR1 MGHRA and CDR2 YSYEKL come from the germline V gene. The CDR3 length is 13 residues. Trimming took off 1 base at V and 7 bases at J, with 10 bases between the two ends. The DNA for the CDR3 is TGCGCCAGCAGCCAAGCTCGAGGGTATGAAGCTTTCTTT. Amino acids: CASSQARGYEAFF.

This clonotype appeared a single time. The gene calls are TRBV12-3 or TRBV12-4 and TRBJ1-1; the match to TRBD1 covers 8 bases. The CDR3 runs to 14 residues. V trimming: 6 bases; J trimming: 1 base; junction bases outside the gene matches: 4. CDR3 DNA sequence: TGTGCCAGCAGATGGGACAGGAGGAACACTGAAGCTTTCTTT. Encoded protein: CASRWDRRNTEAFF.

The gene calls are TRBV2 and TRBJ1-2; TRBD1 might be the D (5 bases). Trimming left V 6 bases short and J 0 bases short, with 14 bases between. This CDR3 contains 15 residues. CDR1 is SNHLY, CDR2 FYNNEI, per germline. The CDR3, as DNA: TGTGCCAGCAGCAGACAGACAGATTCTAACTATGGCTACACCTTC. Translation: CASSRQTDSNYGYTF.

This clonotype was recorded a few times. The V gene is TRBV29-1, the J gene TRBJ2-3; no reliable D call. The V gene's germline CDR1 is SQVTM and CDR2 ANQGSEA. CDR3 length equals 15 residues. The ends were cut back, 4 bases at V and 2 bases at J, with 16 bases in the middle. CDR3 sequence (DNA): TGCAGCGTTGTGGGGTCAGCGTCTTACACAGATACGCAGTATTTT. This translates into CSVVGSASYTDTQYF.

In nucleotides, the CDR3 is TGTGCCAGCAGCCAAGATTCAGAGGGGGCGGGCACTGAAGCTTTCTTT. It specifies CASSQDSEGAGTEAFF. V is TRBV4-2 and J is TRBJ1-1; 7 bases are shared with TRBD1. V lost 0 bases to trimming and J lost 4 bases; unmatched junction nucleotides: 8. CDR1 is LGHNA, CDR2 YNFKEQ, per germline. The CDR3 covers 16 residues.

A few counts support this clonotype. This rearrangement joins TRBV12-3 or TRBV12-4 to TRBJ1-2, with a possible D match to TRBD1 (5 bases). V lost 3 bases and J lost 4, with 15 bases in between. CDR3 length: 15 residues. The CDR3 DNA sequence: TGTGCCAGCAGTTTCGGGGGGTCCCCCCTCTATGGCTACACCTTC. Translation: CASSFGGSPLYGYTF.

This clonotype was seen more than once but under ten times. The chain carries TRBV12-3 or TRBV12-4 and TRBJ2-1; 7 bases line up with TRBD2. The CDR3 has 17 amino acids. V gave up 5 bases and J gave up 0 bases; unmatched junction bases: 10. Here the CDR3 reads CASSRQLASNSYNEQFF. The CDR3 nucleotides are TGTGCCAGCAGTCGCCAACTAGCGTCAAACTCCTACAATGAGCAGTTCTTC.

The CDR3 reads CASPTSSYEQYF. The DNA for the CDR3 is TGTGCCAGCCCCACTAGCTCCTACGAGCAGTACTTC. The gene calls are TRBV21-1 and TRBJ2-7. TRBV21-1 is a pseudogene. This CDR3 has 12 residues.

The chain links TRBV28 to TRBJ2-4; 7 bases are a match to TRBD1. CDR1 is MDHEN and CDR2 is SYDVKM in the germline V gene. This CDR3 is 16 amino acids long. The junction had 9 bases not matched to a gene; V was cut back by 4 bases and J by 3 bases. This CDR3 is CASSSPTGARKNIQYF. The CDR3 DNA sequence: TGTGCCAGCAGTTCCCCAACAGGGGCCCGCAAAAACATTCAGTACTTC.

CDR3 protein: CASSLGTTTNEQFF. CDR3 nucleotide sequence: TGCGCCAGCAGCCTGGGGACCACCACCAATGAGCAGTTCTTC. The J gene is TRBJ2-1, the V gene TRBV5-1, with D perhaps given as TRBD1 or TRBD2 (5 bases each). CDR3 size: 14 residues. Germline CDR1 SGHRS, CDR2 YFSETQ. V was pared by 4 bases and J by 6 bases, with 14 bases between.

This clonotype was counted once. The V and J genes are TRBV6-6 and TRBJ1-2, with 12 bases aligning to TRBD1. Germline V gene sequence: CDR1 MNHNY, CDR2 SVGAGI (reference sequence). This CDR3 comprises 15 residues. Trimming cost V 2 bases and J 8 bases; bases outside gene matches: 6. CDR3 in DNA: TGTGCCAGCAGTTACCTGGGACAGGGGGCGCGGGGCTACACCTTC. It is translated as CASSYLGQGARGYTF.

The sample holds a few counts of this clonotype. This chain uses TRBV29-1 with TRBJ2-3, with 11 nucleotides matching TRBD2. The CDR3 is 15 residues long. V lost 0 bases, J lost 8 bases, and 7 bases stayed unmatched. From germline, CDR1 is SQVTM and CDR2 ANQGSEA. The CDR3 protein is CSVEDRSGGAGTQYF. CDR3 nucleotide sequence: TGCAGCGTTGAAGATCGTAGCGGGGGGGCCGGTACGCAGTATTTT.

The chain combines TRBV20-1 with TRBJ2-3; no clear D. V gave up 1 base and J gave up 0 bases, with 14 bases separating them. The CDR3 sequence is 16 residues long. Germline V gene lookup returns CDR1 DFQATT and CDR2 SNEGSKA (reference sequence). The CDR3 nucleotides read TGCAGTGCTAGAGCGGAATACAGTACTAGCACAGATACGCAGTATTTT. It specifies CSARAEYSTSTDTQYF.

In this sample, this clonotype turned up a few times. This sequence joins TRBV27 and TRBJ2-7; unclear D gene. With 4 bases removed from V and 9 bases from J, the gap between germline ends came to 13 bases. The V gene's germline CDR1 is MNHEY and CDR2 SMNVEV (reference sequence). This CDR3 contains 12 residues. As DNA, the CDR3 is TGTGCCAGCAGTTCTTGGAACCGACGGCAGTACTTC. Protein: CASSSWNRRQYF.

The chain couples TRBV7-9 to TRBJ2-2; TRBD1 matches 8 bases. Looked up from germline, CDR1 is SEHNR and CDR2 is FQNEAQ (reference sequence). V dropped 5 bases and J dropped 5; count of bases not matched to a gene: 7. The CDR3 has 15 residues. The CDR3 nucleotides are TGTGCCAGCAGCACGCGGGACAGGCCTACCGGGGAGCTGTTTTTT. Amino acids: CASSTRDRPTGELFF.

The chain combines TRBV7-9 with TRBJ1-2, with 10 bases that match TRBD1. Germline trimming cut 5 bases from V and 5 bases from J; bases unmatched to any gene: 8. The CDR3 contains 15 residues. From germline, CDR1 is SEHNR and CDR2 FQNEAQ (reference sequence). CDR3 sequence: CASSPPTGGNYGYTF. For the CDR3, the DNA is TGTGCCAGCAGCCCGCCGACAGGGGGCAATTATGGCTACACCTTC.

V gene TRBV11-2 combines with J gene TRBJ2-5; the D is unclear. The CDR3 loop spans 15 amino acids. V was shortened by 1 base and J by 1 base, with 10 bases between the two germline ends. Germline V lookup: CDR1 SGHAT, CDR2 FQNNGV. CDR3 in amino acids: CASSLAVTAQETQYF. The CDR3, as DNA: TGTGCCAGCAGCTTAGCCGTGACGGCCCAAGAGACCCAGTACTTC.

This clonotype has only a few counts. V and J are TRBV7-2 and TRBJ1-1; D not resolved. Germline V gene lookup returns CDR1 SGHTA and CDR2 FQGNSA. V was cut by 5 bases and J by 4 bases, with 14 bases left in between. The CDR3 length is 14 residues. The CDR3 bases are TGTGCCAGCAGCCCACCCGGAGGACCCACTGAAGCTTTCTTT. Translating it yields CASSPPGGPTEAFF. Based on the CDR3 plus reference TRBV7-2 and TRBJ1-1, the full variable domain is GAGVSQSPSNKVTEKGKDVELRCDPISGHTALYWYRQSLGQGLEFLIYFQGNSAPDKSGLPSDRFSAERTGGSVSTLTIQRTQQEDSAVYLCASSPPGGPTEAFFGQGTRLTVV.

The chain recombines TRBV29-1 with TRBJ2-1, with D perhaps TRBD1 or TRBD2 (6 bases each). The CDR3 has 16 amino acids. CDR1 and CDR2 from the germline V gene are SQVTM and ANQGSEA. The V end lost 5 bases, the J end lost 0 bases, and 17 bases lay between the germline ends. DNA of the CDR3: TGCAGCGTTCCCGGGGGCGGTCTGTTCTCCTACAATGAGCAGTTCTTC. Translation gives CSVPGGGLFSYNEQFF.

The rearrangement links TRBV6-5 to TRBJ2-5, with 8 bases lining up with TRBD2. With V trimmed by 7 bases and J by 2 bases, 12 bases remained unmatched. This CDR3 contains 16 residues. Per the germline V gene, CDR1 is MNHEY and CDR2 is SVGAGI. The CDR3 here is CASNGVGLGRQETQYF. CDR3 in DNA: TGTGCCAGCAATGGAGTGGGACTAGGCCGACAAGAGACCCAGTACTTC.